This TCR beta chain came from a study of post-analysis software for immune sequencing data. Study details: Relapsing-remitting, secondary progressive and progressive-relapsing multiple sclerosis were all included among the disease courses. General observations from the study: Batch-mates among the samples co-clustered strongly by F measure. Diversity measured as normalized Chao1 was significantly lower in multiple sclerosis patients than in controls.

To note about this clonotype: Its antigen is currently unknown.

Included in the TCR beta cDNA libraries were unique molecular identifiers. The T cell input of 1 to 10 million gave roughly 0.5 million cDNA molecules. TCRdb re-analysed the PCR reads in MiXCR, keeping a single row per CDR3 protein. The sample records roughly 600,000 distinct CDR3 sequences, roughly 47% being singletons. The sequencing sample was made of blood. The sequence came from a girl under 18 with multiple sclerosis.

The CDR3 DNA follows: TGCGCCAGCAGCTTGAATGCCGGGAGCTCCTACAATGAGCAGTTCTTC. Amino acid sequence: CASSLNAGSSYNEQFF. V gene TRBV5-1 combines with J gene TRBJ2-1; D may be TRBD2 (6 bases). Germline CDR1 reads SGHRS; CDR2 reads YFSETQ. Deletions cut 1 base from V and 0 bases from J, with 11 bases between. The CDR3 consists of 16 residues.